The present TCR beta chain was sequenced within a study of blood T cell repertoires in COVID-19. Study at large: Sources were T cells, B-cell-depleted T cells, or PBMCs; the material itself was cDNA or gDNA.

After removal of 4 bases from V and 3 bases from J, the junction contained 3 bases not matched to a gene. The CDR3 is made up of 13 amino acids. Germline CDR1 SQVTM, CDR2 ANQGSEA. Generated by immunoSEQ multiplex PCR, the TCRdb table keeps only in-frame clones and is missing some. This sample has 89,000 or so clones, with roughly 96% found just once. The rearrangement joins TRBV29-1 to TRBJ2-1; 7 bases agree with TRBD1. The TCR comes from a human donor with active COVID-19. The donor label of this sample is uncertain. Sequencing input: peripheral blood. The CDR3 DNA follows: TGCAGCGTTGCCCGGGACAGCTACAATGAGCAGTTCTTC. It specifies CSVARDSYNEQFF.